These T cell receptor beta chains were read from a single sample in a study of T cells generated in artificial thymic organoids. In TCRdb, the 5' RACE reads were re-called with MiXCR into one record per CDR3 protein. Here the sample spans about 5,600 distinct CDR3 sequences, 32% being singletons. Sample: naive CD8+ T cells from blood. The receptors originated from a human donor who gave cord blood stem cells for thymic organoid culture, a cardiac surgery patient who gave postnatal thymus, or a blood donor (not recorded which). Both conserved end residues are part of each CDR3. D genes are given only for firm matches. Clone size appears in some rows only: once, few, many, or a class for an expanded clone.

>-|TRBV27|TRBJ2-1|few
TGTGCCAGCAGAACATATATGAATGAGCAGTTCTTC
CASRTYMNEQFF
>TRBD1|TRBV27|TRBJ2-2|-
TGTGCCAGCAGTTTATTCCCAGGGGGCAACACCGGGGAGCTGTTTTTT
CASSLFPGGNTGELFF
>-|TRBV27|TRBJ2-3|few
TGTGCCAGCAGTGCGTACACAGATACGCAGTATTTT
CASSAYTDTQYF
>TRBD2|TRBV20-1|TRBJ2-1|-
TGCAGTGCTAGAACCTCCGGGACTAGCGGGAGTCCGTCCTACAATGAGCAGTTCTTC
CSARTSGTSGSPSYNEQFF
>TRBD2|TRBV14|TRBJ2-1|few
TGTGCCAGCAACCAACTAGCGGGAGGCCTCAATGAGCAGTTCTTC
CASNQLAGGLNEQFF
>TRBD2|TRBV27|TRBJ2-7|few
TGTGCCAGCAAAAGCGGGAGGTCTTCCGGCTACGAGCAGTACTTC
CASKSGRSSGYEQYF
>-|TRBV11-2|TRBJ2-7|few
TGTGCCAGCAGCGAAGGGCCACCCTACGAGCAGTACTTC
CASSEGPPYEQYF
>-|TRBV12-3/TRBV12-4|TRBJ2-3|few
TGTGCCAGCAGTTTAAACCTCCCCCCAGATACGCAGTATTTT
CASSLNLPPDTQYF
>TRBD1|TRBV10-3|TRBJ1-2|-
TGTGCCATCAGTGAGGGGGGACAGATCCTCTTC
CAISEGGQILF
>TRBD2|TRBV7-9|TRBJ2-1|few
TGTGCCAGCAGCCCAACTGGGACTAGCGTCTACAATGAGCAGTTCTTC
CASSPTGTSVYNEQFF
>-|TRBV27|TRBJ2-7|-
TGTGCCAACAGTCAACAGGGTCGGTACGAGCAGTACTTC
CANSQQGRYEQYF
>-|TRBV3-1|TRBJ2-3|few
TGTGCCAGCAGCCAAGAACTCGGGCCTAGCTCGACGGCAGATACGCAGTATTTT
CASSQELGPSSTADTQYF
>-|TRBV14|TRBJ2-2|once
TGTGCCAGCAGCCAAGGAGCTGGACGGGGGCCCACCGGGGAGCTGTTTTTT
CASSQGAGRGPTGELFF
>TRBD2|TRBV19|TRBJ2-3|-
TGTGCCACCTGCCGCCAAGCGGGAGTGACAGATACGCAGTATTTT
CATCRQAGVTDTQYF
>-|TRBV28|TRBJ2-3|medium-sized
TGTGCCAGCAGACCGCGGGACTTACACACAGATACGCAGTATTTT
CASRPRDLHTDTQYF
>TRBD1|TRBV7-6|TRBJ1-4|few
TGTGCCAGCAGCTTGGTCACAGGGGGCAGAGAAAAACTGTTTTTT
CASSLVTGGREKLFF
>-|TRBV10-3|TRBJ2-7|-
TGTGCCATCAGTGAGTCATGGACGGGTGGGGACGAGCAGTACTTC
CAISESWTGGDEQYF
>TRBD2|TRBV29-1|TRBJ2-1|few
TGCAGCGTCGCCGGGGATAGCGGGGGGGCTGGTGAGCAGTTCTTC
CSVAGDSGGAGEQFF
>TRBD2|TRBV9|TRBJ2-1|medium-sized
TGTGCCAGCAGCGTGACTAGCTCGTACAATGAGCAGTTCTTC
CASSVTSSYNEQFF
>-|TRBV7-3|TRBJ2-6|medium-sized
TGTGCCAGCAGCTTTCCTGGGGCCAACGTCCTGACTTTC
CASSFPGANVLTF
>TRBD2|TRBV5-1|TRBJ2-7|-
TGCGCCAGCAGCTTGGGGACCGGGGGACTAGCGGTTTACGAGCAGTACTTC
CASSLGTGGLAVYEQYF
>-|TRBV5-1|TRBJ2-7|-
TGCGCCAGCAGCTTGGAAGGGGGGAGCTCCTACGAGCAGTACTTC
CASSLEGGSSYEQYF
>TRBD2|TRBV4-2|TRBJ2-1|-
TGTGCCAGCAGCCAAAAGGTAGCGGGGGGGCTTCGTGAGCAGTTCTTC
CASSQKVAGGLREQFF
>TRBD1|TRBV2|TRBJ2-6|-
TGTGCCAGCAGTGAAGCGCCGGGACAGTTCTACTCTGGGGCCAACGTCCTGACTTTC
CASSEAPGQFYSGANVLTF
>TRBD1|TRBV29-1|TRBJ1-2|medium-sized
TGCAGCGTGGACAGGGGGCGTAACTATGGCTACACCTTC
CSVDRGRNYGYTF
>TRBD2|TRBV20-1|TRBJ2-1|-
TGCAGTGCCAACTCCGGGACTAGCGGGAGTTCCTACAATGAGCAGTTCTTC
CSANSGTSGSSYNEQFF
>-|TRBV5-1|TRBJ2-3|-
TGCGCCAGCAGCTTGGTGTCTGATACGCAGTATTTT
CASSLVSDTQYF
>-|TRBV4-1|TRBJ1-2|-
TGCGCCAGCAGCCAAGAACTTACCCATGACTACACCTTC
CASSQELTHDYTF
>TRBD2|TRBV15|TRBJ2-2|-
TGTGCCACCAGCAGAGATCTAGCGGGAGTTCGGGAGCTGTTTTTT
CATSRDLAGVRELFF
>TRBD2|TRBV29-1|TRBJ2-5|-
TGCAGCGTTGATAGTCTCCTAGCGGGGGGCCGAGAGACCCAGTACTTC
CSVDSLLAGGRETQYF
>-|TRBV29-1|TRBJ2-3|-
TGCAGCGTTGGGAGTGCGTGGGGTGGTACAGATACGCAGTATTTT
CSVGSAWGGTDTQYF
>-|TRBV6-1|TRBJ2-7|few
TGTGCCAGCAGTGAATCAGGAAGATCCTACGAGCAGTACTTC
CASSESGRSYEQYF
>TRBD2|TRBV7-9|TRBJ2-1|medium-sized
TGTGCCAGCGATGTGGCTAGCGGCTACAATGAGCAGTTCTTC
CASDVASGYNEQFF
>TRBD1|TRBV19|TRBJ1-1|-
TGTGCCAGTAGTACGACAGGGGGCACTGAAGCTTTCTTT
CASSTTGGTEAFF
>TRBD1|TRBV27|TRBJ2-1|medium-sized
TGTGCCAGCAGTTTCATGGGACAGGGGCGTAATGAGCAGTTCTTC
CASSFMGQGRNEQFF
>-|TRBV7-9|TRBJ2-7|medium-sized
TGTGCCAGCAGCTTAGTTGGAGCAGCCTACGAGCAGTACTTC
CASSLVGAAYEQYF
>-|TRBV5-5|TRBJ2-1|-
TGTGCCAGCAGCCTTTTTTTGTCGGGTCCACTTGGACAGAGAACCTACAATGAGCAGTTCTTC
CASSLFLSGPLGQRTYNEQFF
>-|TRBV7-9|TRBJ2-2|medium-sized
TGTGCCAGCAGCTTATATGACGGGGAGCTGTTTTTT
CASSLYDGELFF
>-|TRBV13|TRBJ1-2|medium-sized
TGTGCCAGCAGCTTCGGAACTAACTATGGCTACACCTTC
CASSFGTNYGYTF
>TRBD2|TRBV4-1|TRBJ2-7|medium-sized
TGCGCCAGCAGCCAAGATTGGAGCGGGAGTGCGTACGAGCAGTACTTC
CASSQDWSGSAYEQYF
>TRBD2|TRBV11-2|TRBJ2-1|medium-sized
TGTGCCAGCAGCTTAGGCGGGGGGCGCAATGAGCAGTTCTTC
CASSLGGGRNEQFF
>-|TRBV4-3|TRBJ1-5|-
TGCGCCAGCAGCCAAGGTTTCAGCGGGTCTAGCACAGATACGCAGCATTTT
CASSQGFSGSSTDTQHF
>-|TRBV4-1|TRBJ1-2|medium-sized
TGCGCCAGCAGCCAAGAGCCGGGTGGGGGCTATGGCTACACCTTC
CASSQEPGGGYGYTF
>-|TRBV29-1|TRBJ2-7|medium-sized
TGCAGCGTTGAGCTCGGAAAGGCCGGGCCACCGAAATACGAGCAGTACTTC
CSVELGKAGPPKYEQYF
>TRBD1|TRBV25-1|TRBJ1-4|-
TGTGCCAGCAGTGTGGGGACAGTATCAAGGGAAAAACTGTTTTTT
CASSVGTVSREKLFF
>TRBD1|TRBV11-2|TRBJ2-2|-
TGTGCCAGCAGCCCGGGACAGGGGTTTGCGAACACCGGGGAGCTGTTTTTT
CASSPGQGFANTGELFF
>-|TRBV27|TRBJ2-7|medium-sized
TGTGCCAGCAGTCCCCCGGACGACGAGCAGTACTTC
CASSPPDDEQYF
>TRBD2|TRBV27|TRBJ2-2|-
TGTGCCAGCAGTTTCCGCAGACTAGCGGGAGAATCCCCCGGGGAGCTGTTTTTT
CASSFRRLAGESPGELFF
>-|TRBV29-1|TRBJ2-3|-
TGCAGCGTTGAATCGGCTTACAGCACAGATACGCAGTATTTT
CSVESAYSTDTQYF
>TRBD2|TRBV5-1|TRBJ2-3|medium-sized
TGCGCCAGCAGCTTTGGACTAGCGGGGACCACAGATACGCAGTATTTT
CASSFGLAGTTDTQYF
>TRBD1|TRBV28|TRBJ2-2|few
TGTGCCAGCCGGGACAGACCCAACACCGGGGAGCTGTTTTTT
CASRDRPNTGELFF
>-|TRBV5-1|TRBJ2-1|-
TGCGCCAGCAGCTACCGGACCCCCGAAGGGGATGAGCAGTTCTTC
CASSYRTPEGDEQFF
>-|TRBV5-1|TRBJ1-6|-
TGCGCCAGCAGCTTGGAGTCTTCGTATTCACCCCTCCACTTT
CASSLESSYSPLHF
>-|TRBV9|TRBJ2-1|few
TGTGCCAGCAGCGTAGACCTCGGCAGGGGGGTTGAGCAGTTCTTC
CASSVDLGRGVEQFF
>-|TRBV27|TRBJ1-1|-
TGTGCCAGCAGTTTCGAGCCCCGTCGCACTGAAGCTTTCTTT
CASSFEPRRTEAFF
>-|TRBV7-9|TRBJ1-2|-
TGTGCCAGCAGTTTCCCGGCATCCTGTGGCTACACCTTC
CASSFPASCGYTF
>-|TRBV27|TRBJ1-2|-
TGTGCCAGCAGTTTTCAGGGGTTGAGTAATGGCTACAACTTC
CASSFQGLSNGYNF
>TRBD1|TRBV6-2/TRBV6-3|TRBJ2-7|-
TGTGTCAGCAGTCCCGGGACAGCCTACGAGCAGTACTTC
CVSSPGTAYEQYF
>-|TRBV6-6|TRBJ2-7|-
TGTGCCAGCAGTTACTCGATTTTAGCGCTTAACGAGCAGTACTTC
CASSYSILALNEQYF